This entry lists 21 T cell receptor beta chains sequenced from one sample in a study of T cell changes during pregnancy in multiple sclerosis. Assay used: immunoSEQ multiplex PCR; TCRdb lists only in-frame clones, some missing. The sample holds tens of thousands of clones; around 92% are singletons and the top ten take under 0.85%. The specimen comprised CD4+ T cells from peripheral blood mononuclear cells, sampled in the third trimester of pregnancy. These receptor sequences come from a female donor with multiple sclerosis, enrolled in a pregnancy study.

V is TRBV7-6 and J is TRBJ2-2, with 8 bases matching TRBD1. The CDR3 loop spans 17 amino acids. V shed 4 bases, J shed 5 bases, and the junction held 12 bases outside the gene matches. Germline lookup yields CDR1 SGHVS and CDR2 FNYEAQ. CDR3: CASSSLGGQGATGELFF. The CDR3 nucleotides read TGTGCCAGCAGCTCCCTAGGGGGGCAGGGGGCAACCGGGGAGCTGTTTTTT. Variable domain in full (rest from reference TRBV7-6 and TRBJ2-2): GAGVSQSPRYKVTKRGQDVALRCDPISGHVSLYWYRQALGQGPEFLTYFNYEAQQDKSGLPNDRFSAERPEGSISTLTIQRTEQRDSAMYRCASSSLGGQGATGELFFGEGSRLTVL.

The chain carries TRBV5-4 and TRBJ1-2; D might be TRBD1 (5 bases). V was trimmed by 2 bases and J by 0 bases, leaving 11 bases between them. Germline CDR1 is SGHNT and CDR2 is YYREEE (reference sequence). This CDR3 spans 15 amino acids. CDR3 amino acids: CASSFVTDSNYGYTF. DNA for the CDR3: TGTGCCAGCAGCTTTGTGACAGACTCTAACTATGGCTACACCTTC.

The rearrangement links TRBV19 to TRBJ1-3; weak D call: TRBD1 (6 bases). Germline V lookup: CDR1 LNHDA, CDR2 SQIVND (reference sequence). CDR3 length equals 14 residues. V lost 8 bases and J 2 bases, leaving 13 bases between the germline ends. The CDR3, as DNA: TGTGCCAGTGGGAGAGGGGGACCTGGAAACACCATATATTTT. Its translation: CASGRGGPGNTIYF.

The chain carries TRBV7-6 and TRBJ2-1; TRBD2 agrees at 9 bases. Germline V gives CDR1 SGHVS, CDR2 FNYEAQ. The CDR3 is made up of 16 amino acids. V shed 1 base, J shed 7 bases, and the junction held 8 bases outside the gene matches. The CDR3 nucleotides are TGTGCCAGCAGCTTAGTTGCTAGCGGGAATCGAAATGAGCAGTTCTTC. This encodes CASSLVASGNRNEQFF.

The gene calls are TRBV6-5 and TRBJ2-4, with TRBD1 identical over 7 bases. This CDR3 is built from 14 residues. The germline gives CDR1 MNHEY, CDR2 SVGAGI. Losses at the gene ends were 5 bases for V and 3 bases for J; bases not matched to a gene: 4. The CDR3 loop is CASSPGQIKNIQYF. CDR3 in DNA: TGTGCCAGCAGTCCGGGACAGATCAAAAACATTCAGTACTTC.

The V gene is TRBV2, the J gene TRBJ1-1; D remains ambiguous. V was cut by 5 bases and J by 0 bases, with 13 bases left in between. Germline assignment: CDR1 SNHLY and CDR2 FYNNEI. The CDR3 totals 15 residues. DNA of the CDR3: TGTGCCAGCAGTAGAGCCGATCTCATGAACACTGAAGCTTTCTTT. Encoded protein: CASSRADLMNTEAFF. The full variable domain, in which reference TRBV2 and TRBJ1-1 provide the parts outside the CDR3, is EPEVTQTPSHQVTQMGQEVILRCVPISNHLYFYWYRQILGQKVEFLVSFYNNEISEKSEIFDDQFSVERPDGSNFTLKIRSTKLEDSAMYFCASSRADLMNTEAFFGQGTRLTVV.

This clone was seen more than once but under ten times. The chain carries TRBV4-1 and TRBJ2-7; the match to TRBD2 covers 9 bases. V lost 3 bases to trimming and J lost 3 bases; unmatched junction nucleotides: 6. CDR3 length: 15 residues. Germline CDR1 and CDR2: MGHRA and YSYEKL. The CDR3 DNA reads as TGCGCCAGCAGCCATCTGACTAGCGGAAACTACGAGCAGTACTTC. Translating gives CASSHLTSGNYEQYF.

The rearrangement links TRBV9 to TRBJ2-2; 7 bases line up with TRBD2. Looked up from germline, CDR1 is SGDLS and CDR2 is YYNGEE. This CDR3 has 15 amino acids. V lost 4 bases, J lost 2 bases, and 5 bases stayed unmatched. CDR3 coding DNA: TGTGCCAGCAGCTCTAGCGGAATTAACACCGGGGAGCTGTTTTTT. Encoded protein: CASSSSGINTGELFF.

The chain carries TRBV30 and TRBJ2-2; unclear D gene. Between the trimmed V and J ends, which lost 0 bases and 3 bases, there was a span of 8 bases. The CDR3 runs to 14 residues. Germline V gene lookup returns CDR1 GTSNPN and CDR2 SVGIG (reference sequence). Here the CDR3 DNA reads TGTGCCTGGAGTGTTATTAGCTACACCGGGGAGCTGTTTTTT. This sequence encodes CAWSVISYTGELFF.

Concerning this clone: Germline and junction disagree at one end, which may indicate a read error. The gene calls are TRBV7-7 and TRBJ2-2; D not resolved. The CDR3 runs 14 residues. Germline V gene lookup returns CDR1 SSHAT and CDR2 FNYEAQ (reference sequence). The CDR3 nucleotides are TGTGCTAGCAGCTTAGAGTCAGTCCCCGGGGAGCTGTTTTTT. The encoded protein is CASSLESVPGELFF.

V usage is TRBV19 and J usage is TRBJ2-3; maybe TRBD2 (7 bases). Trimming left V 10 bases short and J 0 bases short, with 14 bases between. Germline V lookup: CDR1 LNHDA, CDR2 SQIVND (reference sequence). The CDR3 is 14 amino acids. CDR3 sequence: CATAAGHSTDTQYF. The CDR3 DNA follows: TGTGCCACCGCAGCGGGACACAGCACAGATACGCAGTATTTT.

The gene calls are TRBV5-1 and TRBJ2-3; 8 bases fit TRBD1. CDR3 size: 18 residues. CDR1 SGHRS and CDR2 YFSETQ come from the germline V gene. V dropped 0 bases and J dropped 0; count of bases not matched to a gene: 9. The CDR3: CASSLGFQGATSTDTQYF. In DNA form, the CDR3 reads TGCGCCAGCAGCTTGGGGTTTCAGGGGGCTACTAGCACAGATACGCAGTATTTT.

This chain's CDR3 is CASSLGIAHTDTQYF. The CDR3 DNA reads TGTGCCAGCAGCCTGGGTATAGCACACACAGATACGCAGTATTTT. The chain recombines TRBV11-2 with TRBJ2-3; the D is unclear. The CDR3 totals 15 residues. Germline CDR1 reads SGHAT; CDR2 reads FQNNGV. The germline V and J ends were trimmed by 5 bases and 2 bases, with 14 bases remaining between them.

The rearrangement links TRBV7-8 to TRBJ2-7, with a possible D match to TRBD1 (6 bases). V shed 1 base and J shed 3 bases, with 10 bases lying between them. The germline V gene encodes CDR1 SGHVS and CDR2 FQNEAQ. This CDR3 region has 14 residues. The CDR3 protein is CASSLGDRLYEQYF. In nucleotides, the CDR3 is TGTGCCAGCAGCTTAGGAGACAGGCTCTACGAGCAGTACTTC.

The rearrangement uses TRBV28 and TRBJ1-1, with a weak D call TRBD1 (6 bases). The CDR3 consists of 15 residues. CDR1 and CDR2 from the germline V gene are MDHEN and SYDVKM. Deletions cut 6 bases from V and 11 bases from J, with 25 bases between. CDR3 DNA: TGTGCCAGCAGCCTCGCTATCGGGGGGCGAGTTCAGGCTTTCTTT. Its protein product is CASSLAIGGRVQAFF.

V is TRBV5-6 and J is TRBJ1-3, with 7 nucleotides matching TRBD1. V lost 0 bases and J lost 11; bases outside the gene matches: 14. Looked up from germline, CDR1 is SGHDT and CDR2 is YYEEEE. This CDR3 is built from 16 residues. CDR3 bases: TGTGCCAGCAGCTTGGTGGATTATGGGACAGTATACCCCATATATTTT. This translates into CASSLVDYGTVYPIYF.

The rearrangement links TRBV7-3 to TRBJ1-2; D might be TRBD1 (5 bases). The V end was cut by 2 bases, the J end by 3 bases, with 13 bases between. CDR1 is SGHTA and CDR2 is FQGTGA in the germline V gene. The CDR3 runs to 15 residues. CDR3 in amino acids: CASSLGASPYYGYTF. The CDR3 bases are TGTGCCAGCAGCTTAGGGGCATCTCCGTACTATGGCTACACCTTC.

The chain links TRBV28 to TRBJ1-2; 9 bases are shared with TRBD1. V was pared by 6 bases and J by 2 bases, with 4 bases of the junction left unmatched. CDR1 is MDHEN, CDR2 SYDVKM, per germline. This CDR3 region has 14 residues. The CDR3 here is CASRGQGLNYGYTF. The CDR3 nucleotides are TGTGCCAGCAGGGGACAGGGTTTAAACTATGGCTACACCTTC.

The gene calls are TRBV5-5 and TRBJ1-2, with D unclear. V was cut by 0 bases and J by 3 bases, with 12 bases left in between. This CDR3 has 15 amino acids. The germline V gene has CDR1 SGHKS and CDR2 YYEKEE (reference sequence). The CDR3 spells CASSLDDSEYYGYTF. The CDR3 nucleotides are TGTGCCAGCAGCTTGGATGACTCAGAGTACTATGGCTACACCTTC.

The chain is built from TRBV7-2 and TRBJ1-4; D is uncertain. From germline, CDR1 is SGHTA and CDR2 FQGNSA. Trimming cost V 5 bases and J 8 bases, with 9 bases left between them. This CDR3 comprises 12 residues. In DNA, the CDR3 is TGTGCCAGCAGCCACGACTTAGAAAAACTGTTTTTT. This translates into CASSHDLEKLFF.

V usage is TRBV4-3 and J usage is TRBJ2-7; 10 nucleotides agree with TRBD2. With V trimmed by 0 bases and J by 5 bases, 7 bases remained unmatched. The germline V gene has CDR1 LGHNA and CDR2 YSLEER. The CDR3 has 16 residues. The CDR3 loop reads CASSQDQTSGRDEQYF. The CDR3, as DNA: TGCGCCAGCAGCCAAGACCAGACTAGCGGGCGGGACGAGCAGTACTTC.